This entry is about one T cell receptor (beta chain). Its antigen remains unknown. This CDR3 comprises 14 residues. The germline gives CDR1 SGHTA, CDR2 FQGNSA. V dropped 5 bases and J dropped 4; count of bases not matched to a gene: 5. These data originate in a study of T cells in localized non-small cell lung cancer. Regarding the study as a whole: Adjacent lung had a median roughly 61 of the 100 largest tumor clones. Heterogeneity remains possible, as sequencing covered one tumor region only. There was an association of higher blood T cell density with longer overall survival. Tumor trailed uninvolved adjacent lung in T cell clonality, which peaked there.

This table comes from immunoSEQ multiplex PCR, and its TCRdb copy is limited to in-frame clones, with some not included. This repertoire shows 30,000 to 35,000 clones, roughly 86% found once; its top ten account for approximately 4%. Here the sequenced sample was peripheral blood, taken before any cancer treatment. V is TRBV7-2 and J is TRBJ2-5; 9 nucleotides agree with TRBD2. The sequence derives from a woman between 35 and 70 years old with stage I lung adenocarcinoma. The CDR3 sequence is CASSARGGSETQYF. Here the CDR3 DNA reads TGTGCCAGCAGCGCGCGGGGGGGCTCAGAGACCCAGTACTTC. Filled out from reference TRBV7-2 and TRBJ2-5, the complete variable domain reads GAGVSQSPSNKVTEKGKDVELRCDPISGHTALYWYRQSLGQGLEFLIYFQGNSAPDKSGLPSDRFSAERTGGSVSTLTIQRTQQEDSAVYLCASSARGGSETQYFGPGTRLLVL.